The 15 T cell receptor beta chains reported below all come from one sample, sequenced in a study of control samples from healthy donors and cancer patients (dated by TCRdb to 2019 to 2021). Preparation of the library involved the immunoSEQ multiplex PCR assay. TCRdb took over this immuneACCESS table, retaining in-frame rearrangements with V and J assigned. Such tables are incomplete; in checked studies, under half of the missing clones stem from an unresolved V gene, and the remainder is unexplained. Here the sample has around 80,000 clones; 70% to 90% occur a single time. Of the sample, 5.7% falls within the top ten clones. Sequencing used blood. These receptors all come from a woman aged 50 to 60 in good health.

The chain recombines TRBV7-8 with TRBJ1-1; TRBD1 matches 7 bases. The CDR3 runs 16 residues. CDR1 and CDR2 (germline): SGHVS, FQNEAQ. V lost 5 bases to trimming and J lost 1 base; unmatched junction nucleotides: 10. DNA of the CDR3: TGTGCCAGCAGCGCGGGACAGCCCCAGGGGAACACTGAAGCTTTCTTT. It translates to CASSAGQPQGNTEAFF. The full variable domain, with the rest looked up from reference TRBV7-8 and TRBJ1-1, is GAGVSQSPRYKVAKRGQDVALRCDPISGHVSLFWYQQALGQGPEFLTYFQNEAQLDKSGLPSDRFFAERPEGSVSTLKIQRTQQEDSAVYLCASSAGQPQGNTEAFFGQGTRLTVV.

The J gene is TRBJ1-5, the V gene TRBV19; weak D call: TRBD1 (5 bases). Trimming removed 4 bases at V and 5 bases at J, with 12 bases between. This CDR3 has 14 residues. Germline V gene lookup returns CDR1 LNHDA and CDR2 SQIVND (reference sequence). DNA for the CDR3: TGTGCCAGTAGTAAAGGGGTAGGACATCAGCCCCAGCATTTT. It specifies CASSKGVGHQPQHF.

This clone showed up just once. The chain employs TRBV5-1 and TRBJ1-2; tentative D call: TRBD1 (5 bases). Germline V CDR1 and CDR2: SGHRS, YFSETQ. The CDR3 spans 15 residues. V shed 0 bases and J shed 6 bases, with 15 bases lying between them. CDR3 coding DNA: TGCGCCAGCAGCTTGGATCGTGCAGGGTTCGATGGCTACACCTTC. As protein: CASSLDRAGFDGYTF.

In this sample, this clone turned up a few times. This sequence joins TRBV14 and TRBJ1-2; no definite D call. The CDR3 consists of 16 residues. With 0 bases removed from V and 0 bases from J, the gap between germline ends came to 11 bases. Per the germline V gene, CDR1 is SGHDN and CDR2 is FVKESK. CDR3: CASSQDSGKANYGYTF. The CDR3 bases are TGTGCCAGCAGCCAAGATTCGGGCAAGGCTAACTATGGCTACACCTTC.

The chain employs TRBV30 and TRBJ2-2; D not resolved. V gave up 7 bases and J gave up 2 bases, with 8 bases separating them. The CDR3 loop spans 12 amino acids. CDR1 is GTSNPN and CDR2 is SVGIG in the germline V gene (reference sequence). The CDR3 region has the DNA TGTGCCTCGACCGACAACACCGGGGAGCTGTTTTTT. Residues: CASTDNTGELFF.

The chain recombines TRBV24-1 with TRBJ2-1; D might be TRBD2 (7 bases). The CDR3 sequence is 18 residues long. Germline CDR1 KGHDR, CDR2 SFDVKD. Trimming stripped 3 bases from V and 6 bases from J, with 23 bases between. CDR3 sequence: CATSDRSSGQGRANEQFF. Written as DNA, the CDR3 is TGTGCCACCAGTGATAGGAGCTCAGGCCAGGGGAGGGCCAATGAGCAGTTCTTC.

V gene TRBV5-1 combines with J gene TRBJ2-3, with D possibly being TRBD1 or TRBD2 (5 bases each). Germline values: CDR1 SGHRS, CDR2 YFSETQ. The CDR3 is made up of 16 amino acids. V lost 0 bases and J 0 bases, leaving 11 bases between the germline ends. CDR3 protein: CASSLDEGRSTDTQYF. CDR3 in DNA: TGCGCCAGCAGCTTGGATGAGGGACGTAGCACAGATACGCAGTATTTT.

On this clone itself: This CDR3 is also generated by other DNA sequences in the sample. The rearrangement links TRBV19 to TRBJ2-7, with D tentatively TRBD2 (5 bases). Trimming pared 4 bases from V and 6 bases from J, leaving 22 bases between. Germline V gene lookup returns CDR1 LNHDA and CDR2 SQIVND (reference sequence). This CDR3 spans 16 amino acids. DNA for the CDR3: TGTGCCAGTAGTACCCCCCCCGGGATGAGCTTCGGCGAGCAGTACTTC. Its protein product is CASSTPPGMSFGEQYF.

The CDR3 DNA sequence: TGTGCCAGCAGCTTCAGATTTAGCAATCAGCCCCAGCATTTT. Amino acid sequence: CASSFRFSNQPQHF. J is TRBJ1-5 and V is TRBV7-2; no definite D call. The CDR3 covers 14 residues. V was shortened by 3 bases and J by 0 bases, with 6 bases between the two germline ends. The germline gives CDR1 SGHTA, CDR2 FQGNSA.

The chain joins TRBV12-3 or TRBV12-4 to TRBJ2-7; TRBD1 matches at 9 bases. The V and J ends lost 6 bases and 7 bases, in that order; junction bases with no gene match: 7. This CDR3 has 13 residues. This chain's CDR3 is CASRGTGNGEQYF. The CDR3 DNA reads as TGTGCCAGCAGGGGGACAGGGAATGGGGAGCAGTACTTC.

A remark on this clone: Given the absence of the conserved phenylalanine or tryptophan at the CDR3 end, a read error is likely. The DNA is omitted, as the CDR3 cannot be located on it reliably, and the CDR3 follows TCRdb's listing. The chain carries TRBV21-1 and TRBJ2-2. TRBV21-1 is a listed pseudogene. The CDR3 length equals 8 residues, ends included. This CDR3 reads CASSKGHG.

CDR3 nucleotides: TGTGCCAGCAGCCATGGACGAGGAAACACCATATATTTT. Translating gives CASSHGRGNTIYF. J is TRBJ1-3 and V is TRBV5-8; D gene uncertain. Looked up from germline, CDR1 is SGHTS and CDR2 is YDEGEE. The CDR3 totals 13 residues. V was shortened by 4 bases and J by 4 bases, with 9 bases between the two germline ends. Full variable domain (outside the CDR3, taken from reference TRBV5-8 and TRBJ1-3): EAGVTQSPTHLIKTRGQQATLRCSPISGHTSVYWYQQALGLGLQFLLWYDEGEERNRGNFPPRFSGRQFPNYSSELNVNALELEDSALYLCASSHGRGNTIYFGEGSWLTVV.

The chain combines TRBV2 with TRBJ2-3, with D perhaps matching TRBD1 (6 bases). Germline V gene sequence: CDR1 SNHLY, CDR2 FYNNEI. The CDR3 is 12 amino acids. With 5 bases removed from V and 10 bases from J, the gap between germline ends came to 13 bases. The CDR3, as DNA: TGTGCCAGCAGTCCGGACAGTAAGCCGCAGTATTTT. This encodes CASSPDSKPQYF.

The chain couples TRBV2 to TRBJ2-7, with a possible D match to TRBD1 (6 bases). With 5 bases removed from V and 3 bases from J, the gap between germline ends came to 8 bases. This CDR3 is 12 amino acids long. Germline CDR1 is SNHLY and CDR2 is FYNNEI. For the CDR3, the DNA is TGTGCCAGCAGTATACAGGGCTACGAGCAGTACTTC. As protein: CASSIQGYEQYF.

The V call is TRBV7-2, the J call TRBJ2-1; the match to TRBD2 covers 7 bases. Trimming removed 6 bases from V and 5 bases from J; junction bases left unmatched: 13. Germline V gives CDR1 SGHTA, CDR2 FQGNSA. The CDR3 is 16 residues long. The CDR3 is CASSSLGRGTHNEQFF. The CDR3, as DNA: TGTGCCAGCAGTTCCCTTGGGCGGGGGACCCACAATGAGCAGTTCTTC.